Listed below are T cell receptor beta chains from one sample, sequenced in a study of response to subunit inactivated influenza vaccine. TCRdb redid the calling of the RT-PCR reads with MiXCR, one entry per CDR3 protein. Of hundreds of thousands of distinct CDR3 sequences in the sample, less than 20% were seen once. This sample comprised PBMCs from blood, obtained about 5 days after vaccination. The receptors were sampled from a man aged 45-60 years who received an inactivated influenza vaccine. Each CDR3 is given with its conserved first and last residue. A D gene is named only where the DNA matches it firmly. Clone size is not always given. Where it is, it says once, few, many or a class for expanded clones.

j_call	v_call	d_call	clone_size	cdr3_nt	cdr3_aa
TRBJ2-4	TRBV5-1	TRBD2	.	TGCGCCAGCAGCTTCTCACTAGCGGAGGCTAAAAACATTCAGTACTTC	CASSFSLAEAKNIQYF
TRBJ1-2	TRBV7-9	.	.	TGTGCCAGCAGCTTAAATTCGGGCGGCTACACCTTC	CASSLNSGGYTF
TRBJ2-1	TRBV4-3	.	.	TGCGCCAGCGGGGGCAGTGAGCAGTTCTTC	CASGGSEQFF
TRBJ2-6	TRBV4-3	.	.	TGCGCCAGCAGCCAAGATGCGGGTTCCTGGGCCAACGTCCTGACTTTC	CASSQDAGSWANVLTF
TRBJ2-7	TRBV24-1	.	once	TGTGCCACCAGTGGCCGCGGAGGAGGGGCCACCTACGAGCAGTACTTC	CATSGRGGGATYEQYF
TRBJ2-7	TRBV4-3	TRBD2	.	TGCGCCAGCAGCCAAGAATGGCTAGCGGGAGGCTCCTACGAGCAGTACTTC	CASSQEWLAGGSYEQYF
TRBJ2-1	TRBV5-8	TRBD2	.	TGTGCCAGCAACAGACTAGCGGGGGGCCGTGAGCAGTTCTTC	CASNRLAGGREQFF
TRBJ2-3	TRBV9	.	few	TGTGCCAGCAGCGTACACTCTTCAGCAGATACGCAGTATTTT	CASSVHSSADTQYF
TRBJ1-5	TRBV24-1	.	many	TGTGCCACCAGTGGACCCGAGGGTCAGCCCCAGCATTTT	CATSGPEGQPQHF
TRBJ1-5	TRBV7-2	.	many	TGTGCCAGCAGCTTAGTCGGCAATAGCAATCAGCCCCAGCATTTT	CASSLVGNSNQPQHF
TRBJ2-7	TRBV20-1	TRBD1	.	TGCAGTGCGGGGTCCGGGACAGGGGGTCTGTCCGAGCAGTACTTC	CSAGSGTGGLSEQYF
TRBJ1-2	TRBV7-9	.	.	TGTGCCAGCAGCCCCGATGCGAACTATGGCTACACCTTC	CASSPDANYGYTF
TRBJ1-4	TRBV14	.	.	TGTGCCAGCAGCCCCAGGACATTTGATGAAAAACTGTTTTTT	CASSPRTFDEKLFF
TRBJ2-1	TRBV6-5	.	.	TGTGCCAGCAGTTACTCGGGTAATTTGAATGAGCAGTTCTTC	CASSYSGNLNEQFF
TRBJ2-1	TRBV5-1	.	few	TGCGCCAGCAGGAGGGTGGGACTGAGATACAATGAGCAGTTCTTC	CASRRVGLRYNEQFF
TRBJ2-1	TRBV7-9	.	.	TGTGCCAGCAGTCGGGCTAGCGTTCAGTTCTTC	CASSRASVQFF
TRBJ2-7	TRBV27	.	.	TGTGCCAGCAGTTCACCGGGACGTCCCTACGAGCAGTACTTC	CASSSPGRPYEQYF
TRBJ1-2	TRBV29-1	.	few	TGCAGCGTTGAAGGGTCCTATGGCTACACCTTC	CSVEGSYGYTF
TRBJ2-3	TRBV4-3	TRBD2	few	TGCGCCAGCAGCCAAGACTACGTTAGCGGGGGGACTCTCACAGATACGCAGTATTTT	CASSQDYVSGGTLTDTQYF
TRBJ1-1	TRBV20-1	.	.	TGCAGTGCCGTGAAGGGTGCAGTGAACACTGAAGCTTTCTTT	CSAVKGAVNTEAFF
TRBJ1-4	TRBV7-9	.	few	TGTGCCAGCAGCTTAGAAGTATGGCAGGGGTTTAATGAAAAACTGTTTTTT	CASSLEVWQGFNEKLFF
TRBJ2-7	TRBV29-1	.	few	TGCAGCGGGGTTTCCGGGACCTCCTACGAGCAGTACTTC	CSGVSGTSYEQYF
TRBJ2-4	TRBV4-2	.	few	TGTGCCAGCAGCCAAGAGGCGGGGGCCAAAAACATTCAGTACTTC	CASSQEAGAKNIQYF
TRBJ2-7	TRBV7-9	.	.	TGTGCCAGCAGCCCCCGCCCCCGGACATACGAGCAGTACTTC	CASSPRPRTYEQYF
TRBJ2-2	TRBV9	TRBD2	.	TGTGCCAGCAGCGTAGCCCTAGCGGGTACCGGGGAGCTGTTTTTT	CASSVALAGTGELFF
TRBJ2-1	TRBV6-5	TRBD2	.	TGTGCCAGCAGTTCCCCTAGCGGGAGGGCCATCAATGAGCAGTTCTTC	CASSSPSGRAINEQFF
TRBJ1-6	TRBV7-9	TRBD1	.	TGTGCCAGCAGCTTATCGGGACAGGAGTCACCCCTCCACTTT	CASSLSGQESPLHF
TRBJ2-2	TRBV20-1	TRBD1	.	TGCAGTGCTTATTCCGGGACAGGCACTTCGGCCGGGGAGCTGTTTTTT	CSAYSGTGTSAGELFF
TRBJ2-5	TRBV7-2	.	.	TGTGCCAGCAGCTTAGTCCCCAGGGTGGGGGAGACCCAGTACTTC	CASSLVPRVGETQYF
TRBJ1-1	TRBV10-3	TRBD1	.	TGTGCCATCAGGGAGACAGGGCCGGGGATGAACACTGAAGCTTTCTTT	CAIRETGPGMNTEAFF
TRBJ2-6	TRBV9	.	.	TGTGCCAGCAGCGTAACTAGAGGGGTTCGTGGGGCCAACGTCCTGACTTTC	CASSVTRGVRGANVLTF
TRBJ2-7	TRBV14	.	few	TGTGCCAGCAGCCAGGGGACCTTTGGAGTAGGAGAGCAGTACTTC	CASSQGTFGVGEQYF
TRBJ2-5	TRBV5-1	.	.	TGCGCCAGCACCGTGCTGGGAAGTCGGGAGACCCAGTACTTC	CASTVLGSRETQYF